The sequence of this TCR beta chain was determined in a study of post-analysis software for immune sequencing data (dated by TCRdb to the mid-2010s). About the investigation overall: The recorded disease courses included relapsing-remitting, secondary progressive and progressive-relapsing multiple sclerosis, and some patients had no subtype annotation. The multiple sclerosis patient repertoires were compared with 10 or so previously published healthy control repertoires from donors aged about 6 to 28 years. A subset of samples was prepared in parallel using single-end sample barcoding, then pooled and co-amplified after Illumina adapter ligation.

To demonstrate the VDJtools post-analysis software, the study profiled TCR beta repertoires from the peripheral blood of about 13 young patients with multiple sclerosis. Multiple sclerosis patients were children and adolescents aged about 6 to 15 years. Receptor amplification or capture employed PCR. This sample was sequenced with an Illumina HiSeq 2500. To reduce PCR and sequencing biases, unique molecular identifiers were built into the TCR beta cDNA libraries. Every 1 to 10 million input T cells yielded 500,000 or so cDNA molecules, meaning each molecule approximated one T cell. The patient libraries were prepared and sequenced with the same protocol used for the earlier healthy control dataset. Within a given batch, samples were prepared together, multiplexed and sequenced on the same HiSeq lane. The source study handled its data this way. MIGEC was used to process the raw barcoded reads, and molecular identifier groups with only a single read were discarded before consensus assembly and CDR3 extraction. Clonotype tables were post-analysed with VDJtools, and diversity was normalized by down-sampling all datasets to the smallest sample size. To correct batch-related cross-sample contamination, repertoire overlap clustering matched CDR3 amino acid sequences but not nucleotide sequences. TCRdb passed the public sequencing reads through fastp at Q25 and MiXCR, retaining productive beta sequences. Rows are unified per CDR3 protein, each entry keeping the most common DNA and genes. The V and J calls and clone size come from TCRdb's table, not from the authors' own analysis. Across this sample there are 550,000 to 700,000 distinct CDR3 sequences, with roughly 40% seen only once. Of the sample, roughly 1.7% is held by the ten largest clones.

The investigation overall reported the following: Strong co-clustering of samples prepared in the same batch was shown by direct clustering with F measure, prompting a batch-effect correction. The control group was slightly older than the multiple sclerosis patient group. Normalized Chao1 diversity was significantly lower in multiple sclerosis patients than controls, suggesting substantial peripheral T-cell clonal expansion. Significantly higher frequencies in patients than in controls were found for several TRBV segments, including TRBV5-6, TRBV5-1 and TRBV20-1.

The germline V gene supplies CDR1 SGHVS and CDR2 FNYEAQ. The CDR3, from cysteine to phenylalanine, totals 17 residues. The only DNA kept is the CDR3, 51 bases in frame from the first base. Ends trimmed: V by 5 bases, J by 5 bases; bases unmatched to a gene: 10. Of note for this clonotype: It lacks a known antigen. No per-base quality is available; no much larger clone lies one base away.

The clonotype comes from a girl aged 10 to 17 with multiple sclerosis. What was sequenced was blood. The rearranged segments are TRBV7-6 and TRBJ2-5; 14 bases in the middle match TRBD2. The nucleotide sequence reads as follows: TGTGCCAGCAGCCGAGGGACTAGCGGGAGTGTAACGGAGACCCAGTACTTC. It codes for CASSRGTSGSVTETQYF. Supplemented by the reference TRBV7-6 and TRBJ2-5 proteins around the CDR3, the complete variable domain is GAGVSQSPRYKVTKRGQDVALRCDPISGHVSLYWYRQALGQGPEFLTYFNYEAQQDKSGLPNDRFSAERPEGSISTLTIQRTEQRDSAMYRCASSRGTSGSVTETQYFGPGTRLLVL.